This T cell receptor beta chain originates from a study of identical twins. Findings and limits, study-wide: With abundant cord blood beta clonotypes, insertions were fewer; memory repertoires showed no such pattern. Researchers caution that invariant MAIT and iNKT cells could partly confound zero-insertion analyses. In beta out-of-frame sequences, the excess sharing between twins was weaker. The study based its conclusions on cross-sectional statistical analysis and did not follow the same donors.

This clonotype was detected a few times. As yet, its antigen is unknown. Germline V gene sequence: CDR1 SQVTM, CDR2 ANQGSEA. V was pared by 1 base and J by 3 bases, with 13 bases between. The CDR3 runs 15 residues. One entry per CDR3 protein results from TCRdb running MiXCR on the 5' RACE reads. Of hundreds of thousands of distinct CDR3 sequences in the sample, 7.1% were seen once. These data also formed part of another study, on yellow fever vaccine responses in identical twins.

Sequenced material: PBMCs. This chain joins TRBV29-1 and TRBJ2-1, with D uncertain. The clonotype was recovered from a woman under 30 in good health. The CDR3 DNA sequence: TGCAGCGTTGAAGGTGGAGACTTGTACTACAATGAGCAGTTCTTC. This translates into CSVEGGDLYYNEQFF.